This entry lists 2 T cell receptor beta chains sequenced from one sample in a study of T cell responses to AZD1222 COVID-19 vaccine. Only in-frame clones appear in the TCRdb table, and some are missing; sequencing was by immunoSEQ multiplex PCR. The data contain 100,000 to 120,000 clones, about four fifths of them singletons. Sequenced here: peripheral blood, sampled on day 0 of AZD1222 vaccination. These receptors were obtained from an adult in good health.

Only one count was recorded for this clone. This sequence joins TRBV19 and TRBJ1-6, with D perhaps TRBD1 (5 bases). V lost 4 bases to trimming and J lost 5 bases, with 9 bases between them. Germline lookup yields CDR1 LNHDA and CDR2 SQIVND (reference sequence). The CDR3 consists of 14 residues. The CDR3: CASSRQGDNSPLHF. The CDR3 DNA is TGTGCCAGTAGTAGGCAGGGCGATAATTCACCCCTCCACTTT.

This clone has a handful of counts. The gene calls are TRBV4-3 and TRBJ1-6; 12 positions agree with TRBD1. The CDR3 extends over 15 amino acids. Germline assignment: CDR1 LGHNA and CDR2 YSLEER. V dropped 2 bases and J dropped 9; count of bases not matched to a gene: 2. The CDR3 bases are TGCGCCAGCAGCCAATGGGACAGGGGGCGTTCACCCCTCCACTTT. Protein: CASSQWDRGRSPLHF.